The rows below give T cell receptor beta chains drawn from one sample of a study of early T cells in non-severe SARS-CoV-2 infection. TCRdb used MiXCR to reprocess the 5' RACE reads, holding one entry per CDR3 protein. The table has over 30,000 distinct CDR3 sequences, approximately 5% seen once. The sequencing input was whole blood. These receptors were obtained from an adult who was a healthcare worker with PCR-confirmed SARS-CoV-2 infection or an uninfected control (not recorded which). Each CDR3 is given with its conserved first and last residue. D genes are given only for firm matches. Rows may omit the clone size; those that give it use once, few, many or a size class.

>many|TRBV30|.|TRBJ1-5
CAWSNNYRESQHF
TGTGCCTGGAGCAACAATTACCGGGAGTCCCAGCATTTT
>few|TRBV11-3|.|TRBJ2-1
CASSGGDEQFF
TGTGCCAGCAGCGGTGGCGATGAGCAGTTCTTC
>many|TRBV6-2/TRBV6-3|.|TRBJ1-1
CASTDVGALNTEAFF
TGTGCCAGCACCGACGTGGGGGCCCTGAACACTGAAGCTTTCTTT
>.|TRBV24-1|TRBD2|TRBJ2-3
CATSDLGREAGDTQYF
TGTGCCACCAGTGATTTGGGTCGGGAGGCCGGGGATACGCAGTATTTT
>many|TRBV11-3|TRBD2|TRBJ2-1
CASSFGSSGSGDEQFF
TGTGCCAGCAGCTTCGGTTCTAGCGGGAGCGGCGACGAGCAGTTCTTC
>many|TRBV25-1|.|TRBJ1-1
CASSELEQNTEAFF
TGTGCCAGCAGTGAATTGGAGCAGAACACTGAAGCTTTCTTT
>.|TRBV19|.|TRBJ2-1
CASSVDGSSYNEQFF
TGTGCCAGTAGTGTCGACGGGAGCTCCTACAATGAGCAGTTCTTC
>few|TRBV5-1|.|TRBJ2-3
CASSQGLATDTQYF
TGCGCCAGCAGCCAGGGACTCGCCACTGATACGCAGTATTTT
>many|TRBV10-3|.|TRBJ2-5
CAISEKGTQYF
TGTGCCATCAGTGAAAAGGGGACCCAGTACTTC
>.|TRBV27|TRBD2|TRBJ2-4
CASSRRKTASGEWAKNIQYF
TGTGCCAGCAGTCGCCGTAAAACGGCTAGCGGAGAATGGGCCAAAAACATTCAGTACTTC
>many|TRBV11-2|TRBD1|TRBJ2-1
CASSHGTDEQFF
TGTGCCAGCAGCCATGGGACAGATGAGCAGTTCTTC
>many|TRBV7-9|TRBD2|TRBJ2-7
CASSLFSVGAGSYEQYF
TGTGCCAGCAGCTTATTCTCCGTTGGAGCGGGATCCTACGAGCAGTACTTC
>many|TRBV7-2|.|TRBJ1-4
CASCVDPGARVLFF
TGTGCCAGCTGCGTCGACCCGGGGGCGCGAGTACTGTTTTTT
>many|TRBV20-1|TRBD2|TRBJ2-1
CSARDWSGKDNEQFF
TGCAGTGCTAGAGATTGGAGCGGGAAAGACAATGAGCAGTTCTTC
>many|TRBV20-1|.|TRBJ2-2
CSARDLGVAGELFF
TGCAGTGCTAGAGATTTGGGCGTAGCCGGGGAGCTGTTTTTT
>many|TRBV24-1|.|TRBJ2-1
CATSDVLEQFF
TGTGCCACCAGTGATGTCCTGGAGCAGTTCTTC
>few|TRBV7-9|.|TRBJ2-2
CASRPTGRTGELFF
TGTGCCAGCAGGCCCACAGGGCGCACCGGGGAGCTGTTTTTT
>many|TRBV7-6|.|TRBJ2-1
CASSSGGGIDEQFF
TGTGCCAGCAGCTCAGGGGGGGGGATCGATGAGCAGTTCTTC
>.|TRBV28|TRBD1|TRBJ2-6
CASSRQGYGANVLTF
TGTGCCAGCAGCCGACAGGGATACGGGGCCAACGTCCTGACTTTC
>many|TRBV11-2|.|TRBJ2-7
CASSLVGDSRWQYF
TGTGCCAGCAGCTTAGTAGGTGACAGCCGCTGGCAGTACTTC
>.|TRBV18|.|TRBJ2-1
CASSPPDWQGRHNEQFF
TGTGCCAGCTCACCACCGGATTGGCAGGGACGCCACAATGAGCAGTTCTTC
>many|TRBV4-3|.|TRBJ2-1
CASSQDSRAPVGLANEQFF
TGCGCCAGCAGCCAAGATTCAAGGGCCCCGGTGGGCCTAGCAAATGAGCAGTTCTTC
>many|TRBV7-9|.|TRBJ1-2
CASSFGRANYGYTF
TGTGCCAGCAGCTTTGGCAGGGCTAACTATGGCTACACCTTC
>.|TRBV27|.|TRBJ2-1
CASSFTRPGPLMAQSSYNEQFF
TGTGCCAGCAGTTTCACAAGACCGGGACCACTCATGGCCCAGAGCTCCTACAATGAGCAGTTCTTC
>many|TRBV10-2|.|TRBJ2-1
CASSEGGNEQFF
TGCGCCAGCAGTGAGGGGGGAAATGAGCAGTTCTTC
>many|TRBV27|TRBD1|TRBJ1-2
CASSSGQGADYGYTF
TGTGCCAGCAGTTCTGGACAGGGGGCAGACTATGGCTACACCTTC
>.|TRBV5-1|.|TRBJ1-2
CASSSAPDSYGYTF
TGCGCCAGCAGCTCCGCCCCGGACTCCTATGGCTACACCTTC
>.|TRBV4-2|TRBD2|TRBJ2-7
CASSQEGGDLERQYF
TGTGCCAGCAGCCAAGAGGGAGGGGACCTGGAGCGGCAGTACTTC
>.|TRBV28|.|TRBJ2-4
CASSLWTLLAKNIQYF
TGTGCCAGCAGTTTATGGACATTACTAGCCAAAAACATTCAGTACTTC
>many|TRBV30|.|TRBJ2-2
CAWSVRRMYTGELFF
TGTGCCTGGAGTGTACGTAGGATGTACACCGGGGAGCTGTTTTTT
>many|TRBV12-3/TRBV12-4|.|TRBJ1-2
CASSLRRDYGYTF
TGTGCCAGCAGTTTACGGCGGGACTATGGCTACACCTTC
>many|TRBV7-2|TRBD2|TRBJ2-5
CASSLKASGRVETQYF
TGTGCCAGCAGCTTAAAGGCTAGCGGGAGGGTAGAGACCCAGTACTTC
>few|TRBV30|.|TRBJ2-1
CAWSVLPGTESNEQFF
TGTGCCTGGAGTGTACTTCCCGGGACCGAATCAAATGAGCAGTTCTTC
>many|TRBV18|.|TRBJ1-2
CASSPPRGSNYGYTF
TGTGCCAGCTCACCACCGCGGGGGTCGAACTATGGCTACACCTTC
>.|TRBV20-1|TRBD1|TRBJ2-7
CSARGQGSYEQYF
TGCAGTGCTAGAGGACAGGGCTCCTACGAGCAGTACTTC
>many|TRBV6-5|TRBD2|TRBJ2-1
CASSPTSGRANNEQFF
TGTGCCAGCAGCCCTACTAGCGGGAGGGCCAACAATGAGCAGTTCTTC
>.|TRBV7-9|TRBD2|TRBJ2-1
CASSTGLAGRYNEQFF
TGTGCCAGCAGCACCGGACTAGCGGGACGCTACAATGAGCAGTTCTTC
>many|TRBV13|.|TRBJ2-5
CASSYRTLVTQYF
TGTGCCAGCAGCTATCGGACATTGGTGACCCAGTACTTC
>many|TRBV19|.|TRBJ2-6
CASNIRKDSGANVLTF
TGTGCCAGTAACATTAGAAAAGACTCTGGGGCCAACGTCCTGACTTTC
>many|TRBV29-1|.|TRBJ1-2
CSVAGLREGYTF
TGCAGCGTTGCCGGGCTGCGGGAGGGCTACACCTTC
>many|TRBV29-1|.|TRBJ2-7
CSVVVGAVYEQYF
TGCAGCGTTGTAGTGGGGGCAGTCTACGAGCAGTACTTC
>.|TRBV15|.|TRBJ2-2
CATSRRTGPGELFF
TGTGCCACCAGCAGAAGGACTGGACCGGGGGAGCTGTTTTTT
>many|TRBV7-2|TRBD2|TRBJ2-5
CASSLMAGGKTQYF
TGTGCCAGCAGCTTAATGGCGGGAGGCAAGACCCAGTACTTC
>many|TRBV18|TRBD2|TRBJ2-3
CASSPRLADTDTQYF
TGTGCCAGCTCACCAAGACTAGCGGACACAGATACGCAGTATTTT
>medium-sized|TRBV20-1|.|TRBJ2-7
CSASPSYEQYF
TGCAGTGCTAGCCCCAGCTACGAGCAGTACTTC
>many|TRBV4-3|TRBD1|TRBJ2-1
CASSRDRGSEFF
TGCGCCAGCAGCCGGGACAGGGGTTCCGAGTTCTTC
>few|TRBV9|TRBD1|TRBJ1-1
CASSVAGGEATEAFF
TGTGCCAGCAGCGTAGCAGGGGGTGAGGCCACTGAAGCTTTCTTT
>many|TRBV18|.|TRBJ2-5
CASSPGMEYPVAQYF
TGTGCCAGCTCACCAGGAATGGAGTACCCAGTGGCCCAGTACTTC
>many|TRBV7-2|.|TRBJ2-3
CASSLVGSDTQYF
TGTGCCAGCAGCTTAGTTGGGTCAGATACGCAGTATTTT
>few|TRBV7-6|.|TRBJ2-5
CASSLARQDFLWETQYF
TGTGCCAGCAGCTTAGCGCGACAGGACTTTCTTTGGGAGACCCAGTACTTC
>many|TRBV18|TRBD1|TRBJ2-1
CASSPRGQGVSNEQFF
TGTGCCAGCTCACCCAGGGGACAGGGGGTGTCGAATGAGCAGTTCTTC